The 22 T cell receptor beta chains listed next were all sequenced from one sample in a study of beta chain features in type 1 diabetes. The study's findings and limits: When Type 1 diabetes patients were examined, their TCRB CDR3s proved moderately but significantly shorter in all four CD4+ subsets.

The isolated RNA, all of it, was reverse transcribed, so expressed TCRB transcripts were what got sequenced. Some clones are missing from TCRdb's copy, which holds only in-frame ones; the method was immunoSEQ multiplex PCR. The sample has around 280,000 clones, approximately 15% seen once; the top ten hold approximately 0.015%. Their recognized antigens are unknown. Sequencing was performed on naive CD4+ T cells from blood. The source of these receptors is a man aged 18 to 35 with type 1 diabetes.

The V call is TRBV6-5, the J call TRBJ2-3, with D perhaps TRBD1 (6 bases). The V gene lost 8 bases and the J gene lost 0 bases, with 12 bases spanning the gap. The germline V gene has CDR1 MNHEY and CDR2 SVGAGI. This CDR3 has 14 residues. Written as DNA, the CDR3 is TGTGCCAGCGGTGGACAGCATAGCACAGATACGCAGTATTTT. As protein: CASGGQHSTDTQYF.

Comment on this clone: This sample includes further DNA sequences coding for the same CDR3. CDR3 sequence: CASSPRDRPYEQYF. The CDR3 DNA sequence: TGTGCCAGCAGCCCCCGGGACAGACCCTACGAGCAGTACTTC. This chain uses TRBV27 with TRBJ2-7, with 7 nucleotides matching TRBD1. V shed 6 bases, J shed 2 bases, and the junction held 7 bases outside the gene matches. The CDR3 sequence is 14 residues long. CDR1 is MNHEY, CDR2 SMNVEV, per germline (reference sequence).

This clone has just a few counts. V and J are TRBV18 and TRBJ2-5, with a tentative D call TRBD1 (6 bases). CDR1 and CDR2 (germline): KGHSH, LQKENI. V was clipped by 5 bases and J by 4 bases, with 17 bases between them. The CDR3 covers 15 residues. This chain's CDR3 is CASSAGVGNGETQYF. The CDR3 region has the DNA TGTGCCAGCTCAGCAGGGGTCGGAAATGGAGAGACCCAGTACTTC.

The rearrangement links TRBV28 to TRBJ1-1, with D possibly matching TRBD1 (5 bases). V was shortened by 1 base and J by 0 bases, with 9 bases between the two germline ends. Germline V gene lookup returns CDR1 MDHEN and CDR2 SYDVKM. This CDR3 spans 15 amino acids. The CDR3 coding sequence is TGTGCCAGCAGTTTATACGGGGGAGTGAACACTGAAGCTTTCTTT. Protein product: CASSLYGGVNTEAFF.

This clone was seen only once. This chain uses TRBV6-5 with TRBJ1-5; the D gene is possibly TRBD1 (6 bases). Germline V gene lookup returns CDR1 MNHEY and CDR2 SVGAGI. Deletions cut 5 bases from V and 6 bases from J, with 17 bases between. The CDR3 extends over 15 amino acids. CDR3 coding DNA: TGTGCCAGCAGTGCCTTTACAGGGTTGGGTCAGCCCCAGCATTTT. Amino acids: CASSAFTGLGQPQHF.

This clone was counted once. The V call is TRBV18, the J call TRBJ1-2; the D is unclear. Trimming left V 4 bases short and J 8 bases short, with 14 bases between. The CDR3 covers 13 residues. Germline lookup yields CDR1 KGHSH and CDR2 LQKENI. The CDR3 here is CASSLDPSGGYTF. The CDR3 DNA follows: TGTGCCAGCTCACTAGACCCCTCGGGAGGCTACACCTTC.

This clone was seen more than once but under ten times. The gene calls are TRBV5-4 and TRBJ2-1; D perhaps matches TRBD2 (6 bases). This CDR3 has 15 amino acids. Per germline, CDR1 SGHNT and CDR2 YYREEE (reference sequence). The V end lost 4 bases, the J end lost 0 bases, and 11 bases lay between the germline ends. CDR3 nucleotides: TGTGCCAGCAGCCGGGACTCGAGCTCCTACAATGAGCAGTTCTTC. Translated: CASSRDSSSYNEQFF.

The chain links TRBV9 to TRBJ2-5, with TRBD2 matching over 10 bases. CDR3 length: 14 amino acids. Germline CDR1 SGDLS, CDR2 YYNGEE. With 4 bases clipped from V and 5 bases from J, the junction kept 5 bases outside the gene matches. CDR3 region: CASSLTGLAETQYF. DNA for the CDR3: TGTGCCAGCAGCCTCACGGGACTAGCGGAGACCCAGTACTTC.

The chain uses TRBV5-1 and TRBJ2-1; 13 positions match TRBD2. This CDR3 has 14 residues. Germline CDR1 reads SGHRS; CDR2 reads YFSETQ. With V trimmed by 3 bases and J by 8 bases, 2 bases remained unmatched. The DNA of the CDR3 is TGCGCCAGCAGCTGGACTAGCGGGAGCGATGAGCAGTTCTTC. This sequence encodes CASSWTSGSDEQFF.

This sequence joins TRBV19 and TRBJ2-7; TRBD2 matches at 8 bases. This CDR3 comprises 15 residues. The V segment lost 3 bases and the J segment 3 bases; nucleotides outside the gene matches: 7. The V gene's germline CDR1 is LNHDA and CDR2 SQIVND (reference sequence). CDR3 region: CASSIWSGLVYEQYF. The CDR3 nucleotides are TGTGCCAGTAGTATCTGGTCGGGACTAGTCTACGAGCAGTACTTC.

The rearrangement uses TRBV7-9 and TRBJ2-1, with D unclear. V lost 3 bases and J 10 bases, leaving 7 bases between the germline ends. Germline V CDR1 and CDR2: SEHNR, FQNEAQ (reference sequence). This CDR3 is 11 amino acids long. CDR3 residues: CASSFRREQFF. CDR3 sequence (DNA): TGTGCCAGCAGCTTTCGCAGGGAGCAGTTCTTC.

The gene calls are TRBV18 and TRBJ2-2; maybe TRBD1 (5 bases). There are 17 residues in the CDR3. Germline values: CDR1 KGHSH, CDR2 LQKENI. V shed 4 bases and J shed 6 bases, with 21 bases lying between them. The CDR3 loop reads CASSRGRLISFPGELFF. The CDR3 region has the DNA TGTGCCAGCTCACGGGGCCGGCTTATCAGCTTTCCCGGGGAGCTGTTTTTT.

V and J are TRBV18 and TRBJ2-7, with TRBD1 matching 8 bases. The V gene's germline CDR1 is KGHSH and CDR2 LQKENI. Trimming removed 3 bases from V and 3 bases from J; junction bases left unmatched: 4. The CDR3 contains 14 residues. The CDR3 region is CASSPRTGRYEQYF. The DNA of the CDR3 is TGTGCCAGCTCACCGCGGACAGGGCGCTACGAGCAGTACTTC.

CDR3 coding DNA: TGTGCCAGCAGGACGGGGACAGCGTCTTCCTACGAGCAGTACTTC. Amino acids: CASRTGTASSYEQYF. The chain is built from TRBV28 and TRBJ2-7, with 7 nucleotides matching TRBD1. CDR1 is MDHEN and CDR2 is SYDVKM in the germline V gene. V trimming: 6 bases; J trimming: 1 base; junction bases outside the gene matches: 9. The CDR3 has 15 amino acids.

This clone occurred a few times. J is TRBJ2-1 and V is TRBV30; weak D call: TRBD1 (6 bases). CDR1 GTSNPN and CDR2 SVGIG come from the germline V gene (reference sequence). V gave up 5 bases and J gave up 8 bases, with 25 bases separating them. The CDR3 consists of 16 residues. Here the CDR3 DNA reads TGTGCCTGGGTCCCTGGGGACAACCTAGGCCGTGATGAGCAGTTCTTC. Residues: CAWVPGDNLGRDEQFF.

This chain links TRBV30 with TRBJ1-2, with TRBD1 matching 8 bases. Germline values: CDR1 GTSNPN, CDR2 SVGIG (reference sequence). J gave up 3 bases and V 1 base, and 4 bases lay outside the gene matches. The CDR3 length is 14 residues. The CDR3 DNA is TGTGCCTGGAGTGCGCACAGGGGGGACTATGGCTACACCTTC. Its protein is CAWSAHRGDYGYTF.

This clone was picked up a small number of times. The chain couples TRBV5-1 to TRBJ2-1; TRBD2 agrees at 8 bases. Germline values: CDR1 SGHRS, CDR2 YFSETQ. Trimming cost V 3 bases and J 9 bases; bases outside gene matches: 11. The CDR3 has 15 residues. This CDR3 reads CASSSAGAEVGEQFF. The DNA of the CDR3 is TGCGCCAGCAGCTCAGCGGGAGCGGAAGTCGGTGAGCAGTTCTTC.

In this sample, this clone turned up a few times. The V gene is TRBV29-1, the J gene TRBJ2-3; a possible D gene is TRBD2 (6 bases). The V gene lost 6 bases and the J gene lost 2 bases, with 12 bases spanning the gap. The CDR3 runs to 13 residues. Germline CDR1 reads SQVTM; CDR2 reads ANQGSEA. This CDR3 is CSVKGLYTDTQYF. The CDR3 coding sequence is TGCAGCGTGAAGGGACTCTACACAGATACGCAGTATTTT.

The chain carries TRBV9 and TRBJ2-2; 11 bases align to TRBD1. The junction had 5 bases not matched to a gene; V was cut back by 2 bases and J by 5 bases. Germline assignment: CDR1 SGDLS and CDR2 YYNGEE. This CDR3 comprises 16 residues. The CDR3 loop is CASSVRTGGGTGELFF. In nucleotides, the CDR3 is TGTGCCAGCAGCGTGAGGACAGGGGGCGGAACCGGGGAGCTGTTTTTT.

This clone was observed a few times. CDR3 region: CASRPVGGGSYEQYF. The CDR3 DNA is TGTGCCAGCAGACCCGTGGGAGGGGGCTCCTACGAGCAGTACTTC. The V call is TRBV28, the J call TRBJ2-7; tentative D call: TRBD2 (7 bases). The CDR3 is made up of 15 amino acids. V gave up 6 bases and J gave up 0 bases, with 15 bases separating them. CDR1 MDHEN and CDR2 SYDVKM come from the germline V gene.

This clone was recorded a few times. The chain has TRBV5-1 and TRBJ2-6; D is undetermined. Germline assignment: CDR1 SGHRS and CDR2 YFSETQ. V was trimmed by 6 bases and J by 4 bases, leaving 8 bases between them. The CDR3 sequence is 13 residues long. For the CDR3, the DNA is TGCGCCAGCAAGCGAGTCGGGGCCAACGTCCTGACTTTC. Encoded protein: CASKRVGANVLTF.

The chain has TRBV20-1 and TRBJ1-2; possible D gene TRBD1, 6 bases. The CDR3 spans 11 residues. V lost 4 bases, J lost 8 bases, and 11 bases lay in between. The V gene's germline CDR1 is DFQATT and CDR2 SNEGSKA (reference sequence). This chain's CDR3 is CSAMGAGGYTF. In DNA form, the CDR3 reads TGCAGTGCTATGGGGGCAGGGGGCTACACCTTC.